The 2 T cell receptor beta chains presented below share a single source sample, sequenced in a study of blood T cell repertoires in COVID-19 (TCRdb year 2020). The method was the immunoSEQ multiplex PCR assay. TCRdb took over this immuneACCESS table, retaining in-frame rearrangements with V and J assigned. Such tables are incomplete; in checked studies, under half of the missing clones stem from an unresolved V gene, and the remainder is unexplained. The sample table contains approximately 200,000 clones; only one count was recorded for approximately 87% of them. The ten largest clones take up roughly 6.4% of the sample. The sequencing input was peripheral blood. These receptors were collected from a man aged 60-69 years who had recovered from COVID-19.

The chain recombines TRBV7-2 with TRBJ2-5; D unresolved. Per the germline V gene, CDR1 is SGHTA and CDR2 is FQGNSA. V shed 3 bases and J shed 5 bases, with 10 bases lying between them. The CDR3 is 13 residues long. The DNA for the CDR3 is TGTGCCAGCAGCTTGAACCACTGGGAGACCCAGTACTTC. It is translated as CASSLNHWETQYF.

The count of this clone is one. This sequence joins TRBV9 and TRBJ1-3; 7 nucleotides align to TRBD1. V shed 0 bases and J 0 bases; nucleotides not matched to a gene: 6. The CDR3 consists of 17 residues. Germline-derived CDR1 and CDR2 are SGDLS and YYNGEE. CDR3 residues: CASSVGLQGTSGNTIYF. As DNA, the CDR3 is TGTGCCAGCAGCGTAGGGTTACAGGGGACCTCTGGAAACACCATATATTTT.